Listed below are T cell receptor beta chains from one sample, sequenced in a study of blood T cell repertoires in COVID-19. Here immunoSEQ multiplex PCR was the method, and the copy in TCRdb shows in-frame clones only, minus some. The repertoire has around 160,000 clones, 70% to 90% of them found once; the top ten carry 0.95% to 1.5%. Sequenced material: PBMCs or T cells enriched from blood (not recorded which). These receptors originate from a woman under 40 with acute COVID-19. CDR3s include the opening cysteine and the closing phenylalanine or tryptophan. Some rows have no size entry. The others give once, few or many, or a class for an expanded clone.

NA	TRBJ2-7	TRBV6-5	CASSYGPGTGREQYF
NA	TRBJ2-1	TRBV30	CAWVKGASGEQFF
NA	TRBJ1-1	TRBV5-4	CASRETGATEAFF
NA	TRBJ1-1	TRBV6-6	CASSPSWTEAFF
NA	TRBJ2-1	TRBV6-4	CASSDRSGTMNEQFF
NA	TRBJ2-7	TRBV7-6	CASSLYPNYEQYF
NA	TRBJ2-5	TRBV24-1	CATSDPAPTSPQETQYF
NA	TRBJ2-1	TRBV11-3	CASSLNRVNEQFF
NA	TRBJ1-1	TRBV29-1	CSFGTANTEAFF
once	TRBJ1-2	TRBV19	CASSPGSNRGDGYTF
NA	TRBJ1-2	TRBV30	CAWNTLGQLFGYTF
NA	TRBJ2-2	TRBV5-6	CASSDRGANTGELFF
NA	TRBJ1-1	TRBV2	CASSTGWSTEAFF
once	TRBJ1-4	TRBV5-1	CASSLASGDEKLFF
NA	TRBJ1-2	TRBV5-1	CASSLVGTGKGYTF
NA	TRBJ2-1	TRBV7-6	CASSLGSGSGGYNEQFF
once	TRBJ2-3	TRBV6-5	CASTETAPDTQYF
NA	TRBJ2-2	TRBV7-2	CASSLDRTGTGELFF
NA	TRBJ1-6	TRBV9	CASSVTYPNSPLHF
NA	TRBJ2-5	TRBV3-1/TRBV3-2	CASSQRRTSARLRQEETQYF
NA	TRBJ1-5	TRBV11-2	CASSLGTGRQPQHF
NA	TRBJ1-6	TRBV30	CAWSVGQDNSPLHF
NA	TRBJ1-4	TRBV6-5	CASRRGQASEKLFF
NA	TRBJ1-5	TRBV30	CAWSGAGTTGSNQPQHF
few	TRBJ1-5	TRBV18	CASSHTGSNQPQHF
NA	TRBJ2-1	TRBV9	CASSVVLREGNVEQFF